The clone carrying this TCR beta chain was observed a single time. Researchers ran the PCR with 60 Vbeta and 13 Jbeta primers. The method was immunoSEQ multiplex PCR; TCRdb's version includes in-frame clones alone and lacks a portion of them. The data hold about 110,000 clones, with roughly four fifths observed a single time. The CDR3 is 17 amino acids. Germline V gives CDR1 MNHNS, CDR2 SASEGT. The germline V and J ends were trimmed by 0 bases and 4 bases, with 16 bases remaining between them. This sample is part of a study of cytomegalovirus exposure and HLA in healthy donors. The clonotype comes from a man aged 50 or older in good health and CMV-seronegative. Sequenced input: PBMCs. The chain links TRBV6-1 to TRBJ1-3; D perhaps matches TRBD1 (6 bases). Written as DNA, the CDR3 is TGTGCCAGCAGTGAAGCCGATCCAGGGGTCTCCGGAAACACCATATATTTT. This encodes CASSEADPGVSGNTIYF.